A selection of T cell receptor beta chains follows, all from one sample in a study of CD8 T cells in Susac syndrome. A single record per CDR3 protein comes from TCRdb applying MiXCR to the immunoSEQ multiplex PCR reads. The data show 160,000 or so distinct CDR3 sequences, with about 95% seen just once and 0.15% held by the top ten. The specimen was CD8+ T cells from PBMCs. All receptors come from a human donor with multiple sclerosis. Each CDR3 is given with its conserved first and last residue. D genes are given only for firm matches.

V: TRBV3-1; D: NA; J: TRBJ1-4; CDR3: CASSQDYPSTNEKLFF; DNA: TGTGCCAGCAGCCAAGATTATCCCTCAACTAATGAAAAACTGTTTTTT
V: TRBV6-6; D: NA; J: TRBJ2-5; CDR3: CASSYSAAETQYF; DNA: TGTGCCAGCAGTTACTCAGCCGCAGAGACCCAGTACTTC
V: TRBV2; D: NA; J: TRBJ2-7; CDR3: CASRDTNYEQYF; DNA: TGTGCCAGCCGGGACACCAACTACGAGCAGTACTTC
V: TRBV29-1; D: TRBD2; J: TRBJ2-1; CDR3: CSVGFSGGYNEQFF; DNA: TGCAGCGTTGGTTTCAGCGGGGGTTACAATGAGCAGTTCTTC
V: TRBV7-2; D: TRBD2; J: TRBJ2-1; CDR3: CASSLTSGGIYTEQFF; DNA: TGTGCCAGCAGCTTAACTAGCGGGGGTATCTACACTGAGCAGTTCTTC
V: TRBV9; D: TRBD2; J: TRBJ2-1; CDR3: CASSVGSGGDNEQFF; DNA: TGTGCCAGCAGCGTGGGGAGCGGGGGCGACAATGAGCAGTTCTTC
V: TRBV2; D: TRBD1; J: TRBJ1-5; CDR3: CASSDHSTGKSNQPQHF; DNA: TGTGCCAGCAGCGACCACTCGACAGGGAAATCGAATCAGCCCCAGCATTTT
V: TRBV3-1; D: TRBD2; J: TRBJ2-1; CDR3: CASSPGTSGGEQFF; DNA: TGTGCCAGCAGCCCTGGGACTAGCGGGGGTGAGCAGTTCTTC
V: TRBV29-1; D: NA; J: TRBJ1-1; CDR3: CSVEARGGTEAFF; DNA: TGCAGCGTTGAAGCGAGGGGCGGCACTGAAGCTTTCTTT
V: TRBV6-6; D: NA; J: TRBJ1-6; CDR3: CASTPAGNSPLHF; DNA: TGTGCCAGCACCCCGGCGGGGAATTCACCCCTCCACTTT
V: TRBV10-3; D: TRBD1; J: TRBJ1-2; CDR3: CAISGGQTYGYTF; DNA: TGTGCCATCAGTGGGGGACAGACCTATGGCTACACCTTC
V: TRBV27; D: NA; J: TRBJ1-4; CDR3: CASSYSPTNEKLFF; DNA: TGTGCCAGCAGCTACTCCCCAACTAATGAAAAACTGTTTTTT
V: TRBV12-3/TRBV12-4; D: NA; J: TRBJ2-1; CDR3: CASSSRPAPEQFF; DNA: TGTGCCAGCAGTTCCCGACCCGCACCTGAGCAGTTCTTC
V: TRBV7-2; D: NA; J: TRBJ1-3; CDR3: CASSTPGGGNTIYF; DNA: TGTGCCAGCAGCACCCCGGGGGGTGGAAACACCATATATTTT
V: TRBV5-1; D: TRBD1; J: TRBJ2-5; CDR3: CASRRDRAIQETQYF; DNA: TGCGCCAGCCGGCGTGACAGGGCAATTCAAGAGACCCAGTACTTC
V: TRBV27; D: NA; J: TRBJ2-7; CDR3: CASSLGRVREQYF; DNA: TGTGCCAGCAGTTTAGGCAGGGTGAGGGAGCAGTACTTC
V: TRBV9; D: NA; J: TRBJ2-7; CDR3: CASSPGEIYEQYF; DNA: TGTGCCAGCTCACCCGGGGAGATCTACGAGCAGTACTTC
V: TRBV20-1; D: TRBD1; J: TRBJ1-2; CDR3: CSARVATGGFDSYGYTF; DNA: TGCAGTGCTAGAGTCGCGACAGGGGGCTTTGACAGCTATGGCTACACCTTC
V: TRBV6-5; D: NA; J: TRBJ2-6; CDR3: CASSYGNIRAPGANVLTF; DNA: TGTGCCAGCAGTTACGGGAACATTAGAGCCCCTGGGGCCAACGTCCTGACTTTC
V: TRBV10-3; D: NA; J: TRBJ2-1; CDR3: CAISETYNEQFF; DNA: TGTGCCATCAGTGAAACATACAATGAGCAGTTCTTC
V: TRBV29-1; D: NA; J: TRBJ1-2; CDR3: CSGRGNYGYTF; DNA: TGCAGCGGTCGGGGTAACTATGGCTACACCTTC
V: TRBV27; D: NA; J: TRBJ2-3; CDR3: CASTGGGGRADTQYF; DNA: TGTGCCAGCACCGGAGGGGGGGGCCGGGCAGATACGCAGTATTTT
V: TRBV7-9; D: NA; J: TRBJ2-3; CDR3: CASSPHLVVPDTQYF; DNA: TGTGCCAGCAGCCCCCATCTCGTGGTCCCAGATACGCAGTATTTT
V: TRBV27; D: NA; J: TRBJ1-1; CDR3: CASSGQPMNTEAFF; DNA: TGTGCCAGCAGTGGGCAGCCCATGAACACTGAAGCTTTCTTT
V: TRBV21-1; D: NA; J: TRBJ1-5; CDR3: CASSKWRRGNQPQHF; DNA: TGTGCCAGCAGCAAATGGAGACGGGGCAATCAGCCCCAGCATTTT
V: TRBV19; D: TRBD1; J: TRBJ1-1; CDR3: CATRGLGTEAFF; DNA: TGTGCCACCAGGGGGCTGGGGACTGAAGCTTTCTTT
V: TRBV30; D: NA; J: TRBJ1-1; CDR3: CAWNDPGLMNTEAFF; DNA: TGTGCCTGGAACGACCCGGGGCTGATGAACACTGAAGCTTTCTTT
V: TRBV25-1; D: NA; J: TRBJ1-2; CDR3: CASSEEGGLSDGYTF; DNA: TGTGCCAGCAGTGAAGAGGGGGGGCTGTCGGATGGCTACACCTTC
V: TRBV27; D: NA; J: TRBJ1-2; CDR3: CASSPTGMGNYGYTF; DNA: TGTGCCAGCAGCCCGACGGGTATGGGGAACTATGGCTACACCTTC